The rows below give T cell receptor beta chains drawn from one sample of a study of cytomegalovirus exposure and HLA in healthy donors. TCRdb's copy holds only in-frame clones and misses some; the assay was immunoSEQ multiplex PCR. The sample includes over 150,000 clones, approximately 89% of them seen just once. The sequenced material came from PBMCs. These receptors all come from a young man in good health and CMV-seropositive. Each CDR3 is given with its conserved first and last residue. The D gene is left open where the match is weak. A row's size may be missing; if present it is once, few, many or a size class.

d_gene | j_gene | abundance | v_gene | CDR3nt | CDR3aa
TRBD1 | TRBJ2-2 | . | TRBV6-1 | TGTGCCAGCAGTGAACCTCTCCACAGGGGGCGCATCACCGGGGAGCTGTTTTTT | CASSEPLHRGRITGELFF
. | TRBJ1-2 | . | TRBV19 | TGTGCCAGTAGTATTGTGGGCATCGGTAACTATGGCTACACCTTC | CASSIVGIGNYGYTF
. | TRBJ2-7 | . | TRBV2 | TGTGCCAGCGAGTTGGAGGGGATCTCCTACGAGCAGTACTTC | CASELEGISYEQYF
. | TRBJ2-1 | . | TRBV5-7 | TGTGCCAGCAGCCCCGGGGAAATGGAGTGCTCCTACAATGAGCAGTTCTTC | CASSPGEMECSYNEQFF
. | TRBJ2-1 | once | TRBV6-6 | TGTGCCAGCAGTTACTTGAGTGCCTACAATGAGCAGTTCTTC | CASSYLSAYNEQFF
TRBD1 | TRBJ2-7 | . | TRBV18 | TGTGCCAGCTCACCATCAACAGGGGCCGAGCAGTACTTC | CASSPSTGAEQYF
TRBD2 | TRBJ2-7 | . | TRBV13 | TGTGCCAGCAGCTTAGGGCTAGCGGGAGGGGTCTACGAGCAGTACTTC | CASSLGLAGGVYEQYF
. | TRBJ2-5 | . | TRBV5-4 | TGTGCCAGCTATTCACAGGCCGGGTCTTCGACCCAGTACTTC | CASYSQAGSSTQYF
. | TRBJ2-1 | . | TRBV5-1 | TGCGCCAGCAGCCCATGGAGGTCCCAGGCCTACAATGAGCAGTTCTTC | CASSPWRSQAYNEQFF
TRBD2 | TRBJ2-2 | . | TRBV29-1 | TGCAGCGTTATAGCGGGAGGGCCCACCGGGGAGCTGTTTTTT | CSVIAGGPTGELFF
TRBD2 | TRBJ2-1 | . | TRBV11-2 | TGTGCCAGCAGCACCCGACTAGCGGGAAGGTCCTACAATGAGCAGTTCTTC | CASSTRLAGRSYNEQFF
. | TRBJ2-7 | . | TRBV13 | TGTGCCAGCAGCTTAACAGGATGGAGCGGGCGAAACTCCTACGAGCAGTACTTC | CASSLTGWSGRNSYEQYF
. | TRBJ1-2 | . | TRBV28 | TGTGCCAGCAGTCAACCTAGGTATGGCTACACCTTC | CASSQPRYGYTF
. | TRBJ1-4 | . | TRBV7-9 | TGTGCCAGCAGCCGAACAAAAGGACATTCGGAACTGTTTTTT | CASSRTKGHSELFF
. | TRBJ2-7 | . | TRBV6-4 | TGTGCCAGCAGTGACATAGGGGCAGGGCTGCCTGGGTACGAGCAGTACTTC | CASSDIGAGLPGYEQYF
TRBD1 | TRBJ2-7 | . | TRBV27 | TGTGCCAGCAGTTTGACAGGGGTGCCCTACGAGCAGTACTTC | CASSLTGVPYEQYF
. | TRBJ1-4 | . | TRBV6-1 | TGTGCCAGCAGTGAAAGGGACATGTCCGAAAAACTGTTTTTT | CASSERDMSEKLFF
. | TRBJ2-1 | few | TRBV27 | TGTGCCAGCAAGGGTGGGGTAGGCGGGGATTACAATGAGCAGTTCTTC | CASKGGVGGDYNEQFF
TRBD1 | TRBJ2-7 | . | TRBV30 | TGTGCCTGGAGTACCGGACAGGGGTCCTACGAGCAGTACTTC | CAWSTGQGSYEQYF
TRBD2 | TRBJ2-7 | . | TRBV6-4 | TGTGCCCGGCGGGCGGAGGGACTATCCTACGAGCAGTACTTC | CARRAEGLSYEQYF
TRBD2 | TRBJ2-7 | . | TRBV5-1 | TGCGCCAGCAGCAGGTCTAGCGGGAGTAGTTCTTACGAGCAGTACTTC | CASSRSSGSSSYEQYF
. | TRBJ2-5 | once | TRBV30 | TGTGCCTGGAGTGTTGAGAAAGGACTACTGGAGACCCAGTACTTC | CAWSVEKGLLETQYF
. | TRBJ1-1 | . | TRBV5-1 | TGCGCCAGCCGACAGGAGCCTGTAGGGATAGACTTCTTT | CASRQEPVGIDFF
TRBD2 | TRBJ2-7 | . | TRBV4-2 | TGTGCCAGCAGCTCCCGAGGAGCGGGAGTGGCCCACGAGCAGTACTTC | CASSSRGAGVAHEQYF
. | TRBJ2-7 | . | TRBV4-2 | TGTGCCAGCAGCGCTGTCGATTCGGGGTTTGCTAACGAGCAGTACTTC | CASSAVDSGFANEQYF
. | TRBJ1-2 | . | TRBV23-1 | TGCGCCAGCAGTCCACCCCGAGAGCCTAACTATGGCTACACCTTC | CASSPPREPNYGYTF
TRBD1 | TRBJ2-3 | . | TRBV9 | TGTGCCAGCGGGGGACTACAGGGGGCTGCAGATACGCAGTATTTT | CASGGLQGAADTQYF
TRBD2 | TRBJ2-3 | once | TRBV28 | TGTGCCAGCAGTTTCCTAGCGGGAGGGTCAGATACGCAGTATTTT | CASSFLAGGSDTQYF
. | TRBJ1-2 | . | TRBV20-1 | TGCAGTGCCCCGACAGCCGCTGGCTACACCTTC | CSAPTAAGYTF
. | TRBJ2-1 | once | TRBV29-1 | TGCAGCGTGAGAAGACTCTACGAGCCCTACAATGAGCAGTTCTTC | CSVRRLYEPYNEQFF
. | TRBJ2-2 | . | TRBV4-1 | TGCGCCAGCAGCCTGCGACTCCGGGAGCTGTTTTTT | CASSLRLRELFF
TRBD1 | TRBJ2-4 | . | TRBV19 | TGTGCCAGTAGAACACAGGGGAAGTTAGACATTCAGTACTTC | CASRTQGKLDIQYF
TRBD2 | TRBJ2-7 | . | TRBV7-2 | TGTGCCAGCAGCTTAGATTCAGCGGGAGGTCGAGAGCAGTACTTC | CASSLDSAGGREQYF
. | TRBJ2-5 | . | TRBV7-8 | TGTGCCAGCAGCCAAGTGGACAGCCAAGAGACCCAGTACTTC | CASSQVDSQETQYF
. | TRBJ1-5 | . | TRBV21-1 | TGTGCCAGCAGCAAATCTCCTCCGACAGGGCATAGTCAGCCCCAGCATTTT | CASSKSPPTGHSQPQHF
. | TRBJ1-1 | once | TRBV7-2 | TGTGCCAGCAGCCCAAGGGGGTCCTCGAACACTGAAGCTTTCTTT | CASSPRGSSNTEAFF
TRBD2 | TRBJ2-1 | few | TRBV7-3 | TGTGCCAGCAGCTTCTCGCTAGCGGGAGGGAACAATGAGCAGTTCTTC | CASSFSLAGGNNEQFF
. | TRBJ2-5 | . | TRBV4-1 | TGCGCCAGCAGTCTGAGGGAGACCCAGTACTTC | CASSLRETQYF
. | TRBJ2-7 | . | TRBV4-1 | TGCGCCAGCAGCCAAGAGTCAACTAGCTACGAGCAGTACTTC | CASSQESTSYEQYF
. | TRBJ2-7 | . | TRBV5-8 | TGTGCCAGCAGCTCCTTAGCGACACTCAGAACCTACGAGCAGTACTTC | CASSSLATLRTYEQYF
. | TRBJ1-5 | . | TRBV6-1 | TGTGCCAGCTCTGGCCGGGACAATCAGCCCCAGCATTTT | CASSGRDNQPQHF
. | TRBJ1-1 | . | TRBV6-1 | TGTGCCAGCAGTTCCACAGGGAACACTGAAGCTTTCTTT | CASSSTGNTEAFF
TRBD1 | TRBJ2-3 | . | TRBV6-1 | TGTGCCAGCAAGTTTGGGACAGGGGGCACAGATACGCAGTATTTT | CASKFGTGGTDTQYF
. | TRBJ2-7 | . | TRBV6-5 | TGTGCCAGCAGTTATTGGGGGGGCCGAGACTACGAGCAGTACTTC | CASSYWGGRDYEQYF
TRBD2 | TRBJ2-1 | once | TRBV19 | TGTGCCAGTAGTCCCCGGACTAGCGGGGAGCAGTTCTTC | CASSPRTSGEQFF
TRBD2 | TRBJ2-3 | . | TRBV6-1 | TGTGCCAGCACCCTGACTAGCGCGTATACGCAGTATTTT | CASTLTSAYTQYF
TRBD2 | TRBJ2-3 | once | TRBV5-6 | TGTGCCAGCAGCTTGGTAGCGGGGTTCAATACGCAGTATTTT | CASSLVAGFNTQYF
TRBD1 | TRBJ1-3 | few | TRBV15 | TGTGCCACCAGCAGAGATATGACAGGGGGCGACGGCATATATTTT | CATSRDMTGGDGIYF
TRBD1 | TRBJ1-1 | . | TRBV15 | TGTGCCACCAGCGGAGCCCCTACAGGGGGCACTGAAGCTTTCTTT | CATSGAPTGGTEAFF
. | TRBJ1-1 | . | TRBV10-3 | TGTGCCATCAGTGAGGTTCAGGAGAACACTGAAGCTTTCTTT | CAISEVQENTEAFF